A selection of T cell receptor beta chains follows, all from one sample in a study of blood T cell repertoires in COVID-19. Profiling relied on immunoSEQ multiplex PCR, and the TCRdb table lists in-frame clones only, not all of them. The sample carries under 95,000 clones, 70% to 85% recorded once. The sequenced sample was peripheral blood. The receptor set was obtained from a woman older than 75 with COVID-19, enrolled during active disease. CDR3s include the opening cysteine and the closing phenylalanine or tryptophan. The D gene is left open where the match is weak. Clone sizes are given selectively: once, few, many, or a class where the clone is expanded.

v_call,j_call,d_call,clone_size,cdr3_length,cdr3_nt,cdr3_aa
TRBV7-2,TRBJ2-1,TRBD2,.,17,TGTGCCAGCAGTAGTGGACTAGCGGGATTCTCCTACAATGAGCAGTTCTTC,CASSSGLAGFSYNEQFF
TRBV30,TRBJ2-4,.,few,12,TGTGCCTGGAGGGGGACACCCAACATTCAGTACTTC,CAWRGTPNIQYF
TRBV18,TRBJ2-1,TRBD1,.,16,TGTGCCAGCTCACCACCGTGGGACAGGGGGCATGGTGAGCAGTTCTTC,CASSPPWDRGHGEQFF
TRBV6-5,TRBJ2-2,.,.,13,TGTGCCAGCAGTTCTCAGGCTAACGGGGAGCTGTTTTTT,CASSSQANGELFF
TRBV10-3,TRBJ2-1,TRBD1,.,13,TGTGCCATTGGACAGGACTCCTACAATGAGCAGTTCTTC,CAIGQDSYNEQFF
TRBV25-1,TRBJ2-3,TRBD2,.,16,TGTGCCAGCAGTGAACGACTAGCGGGTAGCACAGATACGCAGTATTTT,CASSERLAGSTDTQYF
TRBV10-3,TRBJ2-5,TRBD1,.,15,TGTGCCATCAGGGGACAGGGCCGGGGTCAAGAGACCCAGTACTTC,CAIRGQGRGQETQYF
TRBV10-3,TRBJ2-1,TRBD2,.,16,TGTGCCATCAGTGACCTTAGCGGGAGCTCCTACAATGAGCAGTTCTTC,CAISDLSGSSYNEQFF
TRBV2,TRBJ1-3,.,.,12,TGTGCCAGCAGTGTCCAGGGAAACACCATATATTTT,CASSVQGNTIYF
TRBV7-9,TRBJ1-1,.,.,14,TGTGCCAGCAGCTTAGCCTATTCGCCCACTGAAGCTTTCTTT,CASSLAYSPTEAFF
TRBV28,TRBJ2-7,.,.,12,TGTGCCAGCAGTTTTAGCTTCTACGAGCAGTACTTC,CASSFSFYEQYF
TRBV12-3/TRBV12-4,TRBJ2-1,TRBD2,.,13,TGTGCCAGCATCGCTAGCGGGGGAGTAGGGCAGTTCTTC,CASIASGGVGQFF
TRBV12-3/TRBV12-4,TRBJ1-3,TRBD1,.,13,TGTGCCAGCAGCCGGGACAGAGGAAACACCATATATTTT,CASSRDRGNTIYF
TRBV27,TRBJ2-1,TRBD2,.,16,TGTGCCAGCAGTTTATCGTCGGGAGGGCCTTATAATGAGCAGTTCTTC,CASSLSSGGPYNEQFF
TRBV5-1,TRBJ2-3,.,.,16,TGCGCCAGCAGCTTGGGAGGAGGGGCGCGCACAGATACGCAGTATTTT,CASSLGGGARTDTQYF
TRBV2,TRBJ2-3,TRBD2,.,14,TGTGCCAGCATTCGAGCGGGGGGGCAAGATACGCAGTATTTT,CASIRAGGQDTQYF
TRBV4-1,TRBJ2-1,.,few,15,TGCGCCAGCAGCCAAGGCGGTAGCTCCTACAATGAGCAGTTCTTC,CASSQGGSSYNEQFF
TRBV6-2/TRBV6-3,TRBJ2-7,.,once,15,TGTGCCAGCAGTTACGGCGCAGGGGGGCTTTACGAGCAGTACTTC,CASSYGAGGLYEQYF
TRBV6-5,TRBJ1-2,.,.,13,TGTGCCAGCAGTTACGGGGGAGGCTATGGCTACACCTTC,CASSYGGGYGYTF
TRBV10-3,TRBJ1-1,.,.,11,TGTGCCACTAAGGGGGACACTGAAGCTTTCTTT,CATKGDTEAFF
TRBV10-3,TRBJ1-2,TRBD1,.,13,TGTGCCATCAGGACAGGGGTGGTCTATGGCTACACCTTC,CAIRTGVVYGYTF
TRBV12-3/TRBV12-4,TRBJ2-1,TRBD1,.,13,TGTGCCAGCAGCACGGGACAGTACAATGAGCAGTTCTTC,CASSTGQYNEQFF
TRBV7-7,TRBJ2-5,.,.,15,TGTGCCAGCAGCTTAGTCGCGTCTATCCCCGGGACCCAGTACTTC,CASSLVASIPGTQYF
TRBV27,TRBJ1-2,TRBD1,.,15,TGTGCCAGCAGTGTTTCCAGGGGGCGGACCTATGGCTACACCTTC,CASSVSRGRTYGYTF
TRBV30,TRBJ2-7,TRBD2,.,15,TGTGCCTGGAGTAGCGGGGTATTGGGGCCCTACGAGCAGTACTTC,CAWSSGVLGPYEQYF
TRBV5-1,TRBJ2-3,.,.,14,TGCGCCAGCAGCGCCTCACAGTTCACAGATACGCAGTATTTT,CASSASQFTDTQYF
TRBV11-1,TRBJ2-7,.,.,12,TGTGCCAGCAGCTTAACTGAGTACGAGCAGTACTTC,CASSLTEYEQYF
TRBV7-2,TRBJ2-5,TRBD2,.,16,TGTGCCAGCAGCTTATTTGTAGCGGGGGCTCAAGAGACCCAGTACTTC,CASSLFVAGAQETQYF
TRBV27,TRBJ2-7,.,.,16,TGTGCCAGCAGCCCCCCTTCGTTGCGTCCCCTTTACGAGCAGTACTTC,CASSPPSLRPLYEQYF
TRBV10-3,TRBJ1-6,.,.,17,TGTGCCATCAGTGGATTTGGACAGAGCTCCTATAATTCACCCCTCCACTTT,CAISGFGQSSYNSPLHF
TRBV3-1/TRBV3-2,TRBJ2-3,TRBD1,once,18,TGTGCCAGCAGCCAATATTTTCAGGGGACAGGGAATGCAGATACGCAGTATTTT,CASSQYFQGTGNADTQYF
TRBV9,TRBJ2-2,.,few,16,TGTGCCAGCAGCTTACACCCACAGGGTGGCACCGGGGAGCTGTTTTTT,CASSLHPQGGTGELFF
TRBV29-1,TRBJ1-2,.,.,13,TGCAGCGTTCCCGTAGGGGGGGCAGGTGGCTACACCTTC,CSVPVGGAGGYTF
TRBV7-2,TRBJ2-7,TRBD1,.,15,TGTGCCAGCAGCCCCAGGACAGGAGTCGCCTGGGAGCAGTACTTC,CASSPRTGVAWEQYF
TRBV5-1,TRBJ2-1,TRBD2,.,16,TGCGCCAGCAGCCCGACTGGGACTAGCGGGGGCAATGAGCAGTTCTTC,CASSPTGTSGGNEQFF
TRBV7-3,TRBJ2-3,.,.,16,TGTGCCAGCAGCTTAAAACCGGGAGTCGGTGCAGATACGCAGTATTTT,CASSLKPGVGADTQYF
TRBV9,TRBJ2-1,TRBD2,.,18,TGTGCCAGCAGCGCCCCGGGACTAGCGGGCACGGTCTACAATGAGCAGTTCTTC,CASSAPGLAGTVYNEQFF